The source of this T cell receptor beta chain is a study of blood T cell repertoires in COVID-19. The study drew participants aged about 18 to 95 years from roughly 25 US areas. Self-reported history from a screening survey and questionnaire set each donor's cohort. Donors in Cohort 3 who had recovered were those with two negative PCRs, healthcare professional clearance, or resolution of their symptoms. Germline values: CDR1 MDHEN, CDR2 SYDVKM. This CDR3 region has 14 residues. The V gene lost 7 bases and the J gene lost 5 bases, with 17 bases spanning the gap. Produced via immunoSEQ multiplex PCR; TCRdb's table is partial and in-frame only. The sample lists approximately 300,000 clones; 80% to 95% were seen once.

This sequence was found in a woman aged 25 to 45 who had recovered from COVID-19. Material for sequencing was PBMCs or T cells enriched from blood (not recorded which). The chain has TRBV28 and TRBJ1-2; D might be TRBD1 (6 bases). The CDR3 nucleotides read TGTGCCAGCATGGAGGCCCGAAGGGGGTATGGCTACACCTTC. It yields the protein CASMEARRGYGYTF.